The T cell receptor beta chain described here comes from a study of T-cell reconstitution after alpha-beta-depleted transplantation in children. This CDR3 has 15 residues. Construction of the TCRbeta library involved unique molecular identifiers. TCRdb re-called the PCR reads through MiXCR, storing one row per CDR3 protein. The sample lists around 600,000 distinct CDR3 sequences; around a sixth were seen once. Sequenced material: PBMCs from the stem cell graft donor, taken from the stem cell graft. The source of this sequence is a human donor who donated a stem cell graft to a child with acute myeloid leukemia. This chain connects TRBV21-1 to TRBJ2-1; TRBD1 is the table's D call, not checked against the DNA. TRBV21-1 is marked as a pseudogene. In nucleotides, the CDR3 is TGTGCCAGCAGCATCCCGGGGAGATTCTACAATGAGCAGTTCTTC. Its translation is CASSIPGRFYNEQFF.